This TCR beta chain was found in a study of tumor-infiltrating lymphocytes in primary liver carcinoma (dated by TCRdb to the late 2010s). Broadly, across the study: Surgical resection was performed in China between November 2015 and March 2016 on 5 or 6 patients with histopathologically diagnosed primary liver carcinoma. Technical replicate repertoires showed high reproducibility, with mean shared-clone rates around 0.91 and correlation coefficients above 0.95. The tumors of the five patients were staged as T1-T3 N0M0, with maximum diameters ranging from roughly 4 to 10 cm. Each sample produced about 3.5 to 7.5 million productive TCRbeta reads, and read depth showed no significant difference between tissue types. Of the five patients, three men and two women aged 30 to 69 years, four had hepatocellular carcinoma and one had combined HCC and intrahepatic cholangiocarcinoma. TCRbeta repertoire sequencing, expression microarrays and whole-exome sequencing were combined in the study across five regions of each liver tumor, with adjacent normal tissue and blood also included. A total of approximately 35 specimens from 5 patients underwent TCRbeta repertoire sequencing, comprising about 25 tumor regions, 5 adjacent noncancerous liver tissues and 5 peripheral blood samples. Overall study outcomes, separate from this receptor: The top 250 clones accounted for a significantly greater share of the repertoire in tumors than in blood (p = 0.039). Only a few patients were included in the study, and the authors note that the findings should be validated in a larger study. Because only the TCR beta chain was sequenced and unpaired alpha chains were not captured, true repertoire diversity is likely underestimated. Since the samples were bulk and unsorted, there was no way to compare CD4+ and CD8+ T cell repertoires. Repertoire overlap was higher between tumor regions (mean about 36%) than tumor-adjacent (approximately 17%) or tumor-blood (approximately 14%) pairs, consistent with antigen-driven expansion.

Concerning this clonotype: Its antigen is unknown. The sample holds no much larger clone one base away, and base qualities are not on file.

Blood RNA was extracted from unsorted whole blood with TRIzol reagent; germline DNA came from the DNeasy Blood & Tissue kit. At the time of sampling, the patients were treatment-naive and had chronic HBV infection. Before surgery, about 4 milliliters of peripheral blood were drawn into K2EDTA tubes. Per the germline V gene, MNHEY is the CDR1 and SVGAGI is the CDR2. The V end loses 6 bases and the J end loses 2 bases, and a stretch of 17 bases separates them. The CDR3 measures 16 amino acids from cysteine to phenylalanine. The read is trimmed to its CDR3 DNA, 48 bases read in frame from base 1. A constant-region primer and ProtoScript II reverse transcriptase were used to reverse-transcribe TCRbeta-specific cDNA from around 540 ng total RNA. TCRbeta libraries were built with three nested multiplex PCR rounds, a slightly modified ARM-PCR procedure. Each of the first two PCR rounds ran for about 10 cycles using multiplex TRBV1-TRBV30 forward primers together with a Cbeta reverse primer. A final 25-cycle PCR with Deep VentR polymerase added sample barcodes and Illumina adapters. Before sequencing, amplicons of 200-500 bp were purified from gel using a QIAquick gel extraction kit. The TCRbeta amplicons were sequenced with 250-bp paired-end reads on an Illumina HiSeq 2500. The paper's processing steps were these. To recover full CDR3 sequences, reads were quality-trimmed using Trimmomatic v0.33 and paired reads were then merged using FLASH v1.2.11. V, D and J germline segments were assigned to the rearranged TCRbeta sequences by MiGEC v1.2.1b. VDJtools v1.0.0 computed clonotype statistics and Shannon-Wiener diversity indices. To cut down on sampling bias, every analysis after diversity analysis relied on just the 250 most abundant clonotypes from each sample. TCRdb reworked the public reads: Q25 trimming with fastp, MiXCR clone assembly, productive beta chains retained. For every CDR3 protein sequence, its rows merge into one entry that carries the most common genes and DNA. TCRdb assigned the V and J calls; the authors' analysis was not used. The sample data list 300,000 to 400,000 distinct CDR3 sequences, and approximately 65% of these were observed just once. The top ten clonotypes cover 6.5% of the sample.

The receptor was derived from a man in his forties with primary liver carcinoma and hepatitis B virus infection. Sequenced: peripheral blood. The sequence joins TRBV6-5 to TRBJ1-3; the D gene is not confidently resolved. The sequence in DNA is TGTGCCAGCAGAACTCGGCTCGGCGGGGCTGGAAACACCATATATTTT. Its translation reads: CASRTRLGGAGNTIYF.